A selection of T cell receptor beta chains follows, all from one sample in a study of OX40 agonist ivuxolimab in advanced cancers. Generated by immunoSEQ multiplex PCR, the TCRdb table keeps only in-frame clones and is missing some. The data hold about 64,000 clones, with 84% observed a single time. This sample comprised CD4+ or CD8+ T cells sorted from blood, obtained in a trial of the OX40 agonist ivuxolimab. The source is an adult with an advanced solid tumor such as melanoma, head and neck, liver or kidney cancer. Each CDR3 is given with its conserved first and last residue. Each record gives: CDR3 length, J gene, V gene, D gene, clone size, CDR3 DNA, CDR3 protein. The D gene is left open where the match is weak. Rows may omit the clone size; those that give it use once, few, many or a size class.

cdr3_length: 15; j_call: TRBJ1-2; v_call: TRBV4-3; d_call: TRBD1; clone_size: once; cdr3_nt: TGCGCCAGCAGCCAAGTTCGGGACAGTAACTATGGCTACACCTTC; cdr3_aa: CASSQVRDSNYGYTF
cdr3_length: 16; j_call: TRBJ2-7; v_call: TRBV4-1; d_call: TRBD2; clone_size: -; cdr3_nt: TGCGCCAGCAGCCTGGGGGGGACCCGGGCCTTCTACGAGCAGTACTTC; cdr3_aa: CASSLGGTRAFYEQYF
cdr3_length: 14; j_call: TRBJ1-1; v_call: TRBV18; d_call: -; clone_size: -; cdr3_nt: TGTGCCAGCTCACCAGCGTCTTTAAACACTGAAGCTTTCTTT; cdr3_aa: CASSPASLNTEAFF
cdr3_length: 16; j_call: TRBJ1-6; v_call: TRBV7-9; d_call: TRBD1; clone_size: -; cdr3_nt: TGTGCCAGCAGCTTAGGCGGACAGGGGCTGAGTTCACCCCTCCACTTT; cdr3_aa: CASSLGGQGLSSPLHF
cdr3_length: 17; j_call: TRBJ2-1; v_call: TRBV9; d_call: TRBD2; clone_size: -; cdr3_nt: TGTGCCAGCAGCGTTATAAGACTAGCGGGGTACTACAATGAGCAGTTCTTC; cdr3_aa: CASSVIRLAGYYNEQFF
cdr3_length: 13; j_call: TRBJ1-1; v_call: TRBV4-2; d_call: -; clone_size: few; cdr3_nt: TGTGCCAGCAGCCAAGAGAGGGTCACTGAAGCTTTCTTT; cdr3_aa: CASSQERVTEAFF
cdr3_length: 15; j_call: TRBJ1-6; v_call: TRBV30; d_call: -; clone_size: -; cdr3_nt: TGTGCCTGGAGTGTACTCGGCAGCGGGGATTCACCCCTCCACTTT; cdr3_aa: CAWSVLGSGDSPLHF
cdr3_length: 13; j_call: TRBJ2-5; v_call: TRBV27; d_call: TRBD1; clone_size: -; cdr3_nt: TGTGCCAGCAGTCCCCGGACAGGGGAGACCCAGTACTTC; cdr3_aa: CASSPRTGETQYF
cdr3_length: 14; j_call: TRBJ1-3; v_call: TRBV15; d_call: -; clone_size: -; cdr3_nt: TGTGCCACCAGCTACCAGCTCGCTGGAAACACCATATATTTT; cdr3_aa: CATSYQLAGNTIYF
cdr3_length: 17; j_call: TRBJ1-4; v_call: TRBV7-9; d_call: -; clone_size: -; cdr3_nt: TGTGCCAGCAGCCAGCCGGACCCTCTACTTCCAGGAGAAAAACTGTTTTTT; cdr3_aa: CASSQPDPLLPGEKLFF
cdr3_length: 14; j_call: TRBJ1-1; v_call: TRBV30; d_call: -; clone_size: -; cdr3_nt: TGTGCCTGGAATCTGGGCCAGATAAACACTGAAGCTTTCTTT; cdr3_aa: CAWNLGQINTEAFF
cdr3_length: 15; j_call: TRBJ2-1; v_call: TRBV7-2; d_call: TRBD2; clone_size: -; cdr3_nt: TGTGCCAGCAGCTACAGGACTAGCGGGAGAGAGCGACAGTTCTTC; cdr3_aa: CASSYRTSGRERQFF
cdr3_length: 14; j_call: TRBJ2-7; v_call: TRBV18; d_call: TRBD1; clone_size: -; cdr3_nt: TGTGCCAGCTCACCCGGACAGGGAGTTTACGAGCAGTACTTC; cdr3_aa: CASSPGQGVYEQYF
cdr3_length: 15; j_call: TRBJ1-6; v_call: TRBV4-3; d_call: -; clone_size: -; cdr3_nt: TGCGCCAGCAGCTGGGGCGCGCGGGGGGATTCACCCCTCCACTTT; cdr3_aa: CASSWGARGDSPLHF
cdr3_length: 16; j_call: TRBJ2-1; v_call: TRBV15; d_call: TRBD2; clone_size: -; cdr3_nt: TGTGCCACCAGCAGAGCAAGCGGGGGGGCTGTGCGGGAGCAGTTCTTC; cdr3_aa: CATSRASGGAVREQFF
cdr3_length: 14; j_call: TRBJ1-1; v_call: TRBV2; d_call: -; clone_size: -; cdr3_nt: TGTGCCAGCAGACGACAGCCGGAGAACACTGAAGCTTTCTTT; cdr3_aa: CASRRQPENTEAFF